The 29 T cell receptor beta chains below come from one sample, sequenced in a study of metastatic and nonmetastatic thyroid tumors. There were no patients who had received any treatment before thyroid surgery. TCRdb re-called the PCR reads via MiXCR. This table has 45,000 or so clones, 4% appearing once. The sample was blood. These receptors came from a female donor with papillary thyroid cancer or a benign thyroid nodule (not recorded which). Some clones in this sample may be carry-over from other donors' samples.

At least ten counts were recorded for this clone. V usage is TRBV5-1 and J usage is TRBJ1-1; 7 positions agree with TRBD1. Germline V CDR1 and CDR2: SGHRS, YFSETQ. J was trimmed by 12 bases and V by 0 bases; bases with no gene match: 11. The length of the CDR3 is 14 residues. The DNA of the CDR3 is TGCGCCAGCAGCTTGGGGGAGCAGGGGGGAAGAACTTTCTTT. Amino acid sequence: CASSLGEQGGRTFF.

Many counts were recorded for this clone. The J gene is TRBJ1-2, the V gene TRBV7-8, with TRBD1 as a possible D gene (5 bases). The V gene lost 7 bases and the J gene lost 5 bases, with 20 bases spanning the gap. CDR1 is SGHVS, CDR2 FQNEAQ, per germline. This CDR3 is built from 15 residues. In nucleotides, the CDR3 is TGTGCCAGCAACCAGGACATCGTCATGGGGTATGGCTACACCTTC. Amino acid sequence: CASNQDIVMGYGYTF.

This clone was recorded many times. J is TRBJ2-2 and V is TRBV5-1; TRBD1 agrees at 7 bases. J gave up 3 bases and V 4 bases, and 6 bases lay outside the gene matches. The CDR3 covers 15 residues. Germline CDR1 SGHRS, CDR2 YFSETQ. This CDR3 is CASSPGTAYTGELFF. In DNA, the CDR3 is TGCGCCAGCAGCCCTGGGACAGCCTACACCGGGGAGCTGTTTTTT.

This clone was picked up many times. The chain has TRBV11-3 and TRBJ2-1; D is tentatively TRBD1 or TRBD2 (6 bases each). CDR1 is SGHNT, CDR2 YENEEA, per germline. CDR3 length: 15 amino acids. Deletions cut 4 bases from V and 6 bases from J, with 16 bases between. CDR3 sequence reads: CASSWGATGPNEQFF. CDR3 DNA sequence: TGTGCCAGCAGCTGGGGGGCCACGGGCCCCAATGAGCAGTTCTTC.

Within the sample, this clone is medium-sized (0.01 to 0.1%). The rearrangement uses TRBV6-1 and TRBJ1-2, with 10 bases fitting TRBD1. Unmatched junction bases numbered 5, after V lost 7 bases and J lost 6 bases. The CDR3 length is 13 residues. In germline, CDR1 is MNHNS, CDR2 SASEGT. The CDR3 sequence is CASTNGQGDGYTF. As DNA, the CDR3 is TGTGCCAGCACTAACGGACAGGGGGATGGCTACACCTTC.

This clone was counted at least ten times. This sequence joins TRBV7-3 and TRBJ2-1; 7 bases line up with TRBD2. Germline V gene lookup returns CDR1 SGHTA and CDR2 FQGTGA. J gave up 7 bases and V 5 bases, and 14 bases lay outside the gene matches. The CDR3 loop spans 16 amino acids. The CDR3 region has the DNA TGTGCCAGCAGCCCGGGGGATGGGAGGGCGAGGAATGAGCAGTTCTTC. Residues: CASSPGDGRARNEQFF.

Comments on this clone: One junction end disagrees with the germline gene, perhaps due to a read error. The CDR3, as DNA: TGTGCCAGCAATGAAGTGGACCCGAGCTACGGACAGTACTTC. Residues: CASNEVDPSYGQYF. The rearrangement links TRBV6-1 to TRBJ2-7; D is undetermined. The CDR3 runs to 14 residues. Looked up from germline, CDR1 is MNHNS and CDR2 is SASEGT.

This clone was detected only a few times. The J gene is TRBJ2-7, the V gene TRBV6-1; D is possibly TRBD2 (6 bases). V lost 8 bases, J lost 6 bases, and 14 bases lay in between. Germline CDR1 MNHNS, CDR2 SASEGT. This CDR3 has 12 amino acids. The CDR3 protein is CASGPLGGEQYF. For the CDR3, the DNA is TGTGCCAGCGGGCCCCTCGGGGGCGAGCAGTACTTC.

This clone was seen repeatedly, ten times or more. The chain combines TRBV6-1 with TRBJ1-1; weak D call: TRBD1 (5 bases). The CDR3 covers 13 residues. V lost 6 bases and J lost 1, with 9 bases in between. Germline V CDR1 and CDR2: MNHNS, SASEGT. CDR3 in DNA: TGTGCCAGCAGGACAGACCCGAACACTGAAGCTTTCTTT. This sequence encodes CASRTDPNTEAFF.

At least ten counts were recorded for this clone. The V and J genes are TRBV5-4 and TRBJ2-7; TRBD2 is a possible D gene (7 bases). This CDR3 has 17 amino acids. CDR1 and CDR2 from the germline V gene are SGHNT and YYREEE (reference sequence). Trimming shortened V by 4 bases and J by 0 bases, and 20 bases separated the two germline ends. The CDR3 sequence is CASSVPGAGHSSYEQYF. The CDR3 DNA is TGTGCCAGCAGCGTACCCGGAGCGGGACATAGCTCCTACGAGCAGTACTTC.

Ten or more counts support this clone. The sample contains more than one DNA sequence encoding this CDR3. This chain connects TRBV7-9 to TRBJ2-2; D is tentatively TRBD1 or TRBD2 (7 bases each). CDR3 length: 14 amino acids. Germline loops: CDR1 SEHNR, CDR2 FQNEAQ (reference sequence). V shed 10 bases and J shed 0 bases, with 12 bases lying between them. CDR3 sequence: CATRGGTNTGELFF. The CDR3 DNA reads TGTGCCACCAGGGGGGGGACGAACACCGGGGAGCTGTTTTTT.

This clone was observed at least ten times. The chain joins TRBV24-1 to TRBJ2-3; D remains unclear. This CDR3 is built from 14 residues. Trimming left V 0 bases short and J 0 bases short, with 3 bases between. Looked up from germline, CDR1 is KGHDR and CDR2 is SFDVKD. CDR3 sequence reads: CATSDLRSTDTQYF. The CDR3 bases are TGTGCCACCAGTGATTTGCGTAGCACAGATACGCAGTATTTT.

This clone has ten or more counts. The chain combines TRBV4-2 with TRBJ1-1; D gene uncertain. Germline lookup yields CDR1 LGHNA and CDR2 YNFKEQ. V was cut by 3 bases and J by 11 bases, with 22 bases left in between. CDR3 length: 15 amino acids. The chain's CDR3 is CASSHIGRSETYAFF. CDR3 in DNA: TGTGCCAGCAGCCACATAGGTAGGTCGGAGACGTATGCTTTCTTT.

There are many counts of this clone. J is TRBJ1-1 and V is TRBV7-9; perhaps TRBD1 as D (5 bases). The length of the CDR3 is 17 residues. CDR1 is SEHNR, CDR2 FQNEAQ, per germline (reference sequence). Between the trimmed V and J ends, which lost 2 bases and 0 bases, there was a span of 16 bases. The CDR3 here is CASSLLKGLIMNTEAFF. The CDR3 coding sequence is TGTGCCAGCAGCTTATTGAAGGGACTTATCATGAACACTGAAGCTTTCTTT. Complete variable domain (other parts from reference TRBV7-9 and TRBJ1-1): DTGVSQNPRHKITKRGQNVTFRCDPISEHNRLYWYRQTLGQGPEFLTYFQNEAQLEKSRLLSDRFSAERPKGSFSTLEIQRTEQGDSAMYLCASSLLKGLIMNTEAFFGQGTRLTVV.

This clone is termed medium-sized. The V call is TRBV6-1, the J call TRBJ2-7, with a tentative D call TRBD2 (6 bases). CDR1 and CDR2 from the germline V gene are MNHNS and SASEGT. This CDR3 has 16 amino acids. The ends were cut back, 6 bases at V and 2 bases at J, with 20 bases in the middle. CDR3 in DNA: TGTGCCAGCAGCTATGGGTTCCGGGACTTCGCCTACGAGCAGTACTTC. The encoded protein is CASSYGFRDFAYEQYF.

This clone was seen more than once but under ten times. This sequence joins TRBV12-3 or TRBV12-4 and TRBJ1-2; possible D gene TRBD1, 6 bases. CDR3 length: 15 residues. Trimming left V 4 bases short and J 4 bases short, with 16 bases between. The CDR3 sequence is CASSSQGSLTYGYTF. DNA of the CDR3: TGTGCCAGCAGTTCCCAGGGGTCGCTTACCTATGGCTACACCTTC.

This clone appeared many times. The CDR3 here is CASSSDRGVINEQFF. DNA for the CDR3: TGTGCCAGCAGCTCGGACAGGGGAGTCATCAATGAGCAGTTCTTC. This sequence joins TRBV7-9 and TRBJ2-1, with TRBD1 matching 9 bases. This CDR3 has 15 amino acids. The ends lost 4 bases at V and 6 bases at J; junction bases unmatched: 7. CDR1 is SEHNR, CDR2 FQNEAQ, per germline (reference sequence).

This clone was counted many times. This chain joins TRBV7-8 and TRBJ1-5; D is undetermined. Germline assignment: CDR1 SGHVS and CDR2 FQNEAQ. V dropped 1 base and J dropped 5 bases, with 12 bases sitting between them. The CDR3 runs 15 residues. The CDR3 region has the DNA TGTGCCAGCAGCTTAGTTAGGGCGGGATATCAGCCCCAGCATTTT. Translation gives CASSLVRAGYQPQHF.

This clone was picked up a small number of times. The junction shows a germline mismatch at one end, possibly a read error. V is TRBV6-1 and J is TRBJ1-5; unclear D gene. The CDR3 spans 14 residues. Germline V gene sequence: CDR1 MNHNS, CDR2 SASEGT. The CDR3 sequence is CASSLGTENHPQHF. In DNA form, the CDR3 reads TGTGCCAGCAGTCTGGGTACGGAGAATCATCCCCAGCATTTT.

This clone was recorded at least ten times. CDR3 sequence: CSARAIGGAGQPQHF. The CDR3, as DNA: TGCAGTGCTAGGGCGATTGGAGGGGCTGGTCAGCCCCAGCATTTT. The chain is built from TRBV20-1 and TRBJ1-5; tentative D call: TRBD1 (5 bases). The CDR3 covers 15 residues. Germline V CDR1 and CDR2: DFQATT, SNEGSKA (reference sequence). V lost 3 bases and J 6 bases, leaving 18 bases between the germline ends.

This clone was observed many times. This chain uses TRBV10-3 with TRBJ2-3, with TRBD1 identical over 9 bases. The CDR3 contains 15 residues. Germline V gene lookup returns CDR1 ENHRY and CDR2 SYGVKD. V lost 2 bases, J lost 3 bases, and 3 bases stayed unmatched. CDR3 residues: CAISEDRGETDTQYF. The DNA of the CDR3 is TGTGCCATCAGTGAGGACAGGGGGGAGACAGATACGCAGTATTTT.

The J gene is TRBJ1-2, the V gene TRBV28; 7 bases align to TRBD1. V shed 5 bases, J shed 4 bases, and the junction held 10 bases outside the gene matches. The CDR3 covers 15 residues. CDR1 and CDR2 (germline): MDHEN, SYDVKM. The CDR3, as DNA: TGTGCCAGCAGTCCTCCACAGGGGTTGGGCTATGGCTACACCTTC. Its protein is CASSPPQGLGYGYTF.

Concerning this clone: A read error may account for a junction end that differs from germline. This rearrangement joins TRBV7-2 to TRBJ1-5, with 7 bases aligning to TRBD1. The germline CDR1 and CDR2 sequences are SGHTA and FQGNSA. The CDR3 is made up of 17 amino acids. CDR3: CASSPLGGTAGLQRQHF. The CDR3 nucleotides read TGTGCCAGCAGCCCACTTGGTGGGACAGCGGGCCTTCAGCGCCAGCATTTT.

This clone was seen ten or more times. The rearrangement joins TRBV29-1 to TRBJ2-1; D unresolved. The germline V gene encodes CDR1 SQVTM and CDR2 ANQGSEA. Trimming removed 1 base from V and 10 bases from J, with 11 bases in between. The CDR3 totals 12 residues. The CDR3 region is CSVEGTPGEQFF. In DNA, the CDR3 is TGCAGCGTTGAAGGGACGCCGGGCGAGCAGTTCTTC.

This clone was detected a few times. The chain uses TRBV20-1 and TRBJ2-1; unclear D gene. Germline V gene data show CDR1 as DFQATT and CDR2 as SNEGSKA (reference sequence). The CDR3 has 14 residues. V lost 7 bases and J lost 4, with 17 bases in between. Here the CDR3 reads CSELNSFRYNEQFF. The CDR3 nucleotides read TGCAGTGAGCTTAATAGCTTCCGATACAATGAGCAGTTCTTC.

Regarding this clone: A read error is possible here, since a much larger clone lies one base away. The CDR3 carries no conserved terminal phenylalanine or tryptophan, so it likely arises from a read error. The gene calls are TRBV3-1 and TRBJ2-1; 9 bases are shared with TRBD2. This CDR3 region has 15 residues. Looked up from germline, CDR1 is LGHDT and CDR2 is YNNKEL (reference sequence). V was pared by 2 bases and J by 10 bases, with 9 bases of the junction left unmatched. The CDR3 is CASSQPGTSRVEQFC. The CDR3 DNA is TGTGCCAGCAGCCAACCCGGGACTAGCCGGGTCGAGCAGTTCTGC.

This clone was counted at least ten times. The genes are TRBV6-6 and TRBJ2-7; D not resolved. CDR3 length: 14 residues. Germline V gives CDR1 MNHNY, CDR2 SVGAGI (reference sequence). V was trimmed by 0 bases and J by 5 bases, leaving 11 bases between them. As DNA, the CDR3 is TGTGCCAGCAGTTACTCGAAAATCCCCCACGAGCAGTACTTC. Translated, it gives CASSYSKIPHEQYF.

In its sample, this clone was seen many times. This chain joins TRBV20-1 and TRBJ2-3, with TRBD2 identical over 8 bases. V dropped 2 bases and J dropped 4; count of bases not matched to a gene: 11. Germline V gives CDR1 DFQATT, CDR2 SNEGSKA (reference sequence). The CDR3 length is 16 residues. The CDR3 is CSARPWVAGIADTQYF. The CDR3 bases are TGCAGTGCTAGACCTTGGGTAGCGGGAATCGCAGATACGCAGTATTTT.

With respect to this clone: This may be a read error: a much more frequent sequence differs by one nucleotide. This sequence joins TRBV29-1 and TRBJ1-1; 8 nucleotides agree with TRBD1. Germline V gene lookup returns CDR1 SQVTM and CDR2 ANQGSEA. The CDR3 is 12 amino acids. The CDR3 sequence is CSAGTGNTEALF. As DNA, the CDR3 is TGCAGCGCGGGGACAGGTAACACTGAAGCTCTCTTT.